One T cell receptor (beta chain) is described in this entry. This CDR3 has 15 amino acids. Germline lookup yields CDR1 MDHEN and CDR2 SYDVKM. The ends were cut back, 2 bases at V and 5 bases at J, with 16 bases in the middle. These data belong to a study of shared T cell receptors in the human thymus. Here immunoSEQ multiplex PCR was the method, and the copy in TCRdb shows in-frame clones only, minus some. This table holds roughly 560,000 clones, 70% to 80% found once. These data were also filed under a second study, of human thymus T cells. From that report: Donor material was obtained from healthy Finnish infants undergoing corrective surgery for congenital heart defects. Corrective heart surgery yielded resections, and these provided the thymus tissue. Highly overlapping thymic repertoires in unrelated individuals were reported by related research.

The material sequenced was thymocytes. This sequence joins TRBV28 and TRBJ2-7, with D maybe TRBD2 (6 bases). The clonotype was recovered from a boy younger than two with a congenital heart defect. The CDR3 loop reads CASSLDGSPSNEQYF. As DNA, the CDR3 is TGTGCCAGCAGTTTAGACGGGAGCCCCAGCAACGAGCAGTACTTC. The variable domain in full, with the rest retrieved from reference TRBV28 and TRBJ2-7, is DVKVTQSSRYLVKRTGEKVFLECVQDMDHENMFWYRQDPGLGLRLIYFSYDVKMKEKGDIPEGYSVSREKKERFSLILESASTNQTSMYLCASSLDGSPSNEQYFGPGTRLTVT.